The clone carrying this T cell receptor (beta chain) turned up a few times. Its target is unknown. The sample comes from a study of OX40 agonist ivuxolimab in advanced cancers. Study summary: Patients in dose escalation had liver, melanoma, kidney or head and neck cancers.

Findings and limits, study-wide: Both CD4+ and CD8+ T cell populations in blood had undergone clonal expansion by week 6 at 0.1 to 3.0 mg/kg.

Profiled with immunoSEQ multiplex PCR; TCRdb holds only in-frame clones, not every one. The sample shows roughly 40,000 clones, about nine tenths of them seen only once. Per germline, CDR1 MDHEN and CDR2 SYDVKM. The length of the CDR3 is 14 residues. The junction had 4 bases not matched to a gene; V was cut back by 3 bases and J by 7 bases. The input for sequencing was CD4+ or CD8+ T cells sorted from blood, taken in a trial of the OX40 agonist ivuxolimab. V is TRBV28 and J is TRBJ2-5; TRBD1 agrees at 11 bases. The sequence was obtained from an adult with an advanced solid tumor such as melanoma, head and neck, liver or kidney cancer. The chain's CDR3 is CASSLGGQGGTQYF. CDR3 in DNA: TGTGCCAGCAGTTTGGGGGGACAGGGGGGGACCCAGTACTTC. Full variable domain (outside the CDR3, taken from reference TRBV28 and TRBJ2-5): DVKVTQSSRYLVKRTGEKVFLECVQDMDHENMFWYRQDPGLGLRLIYFSYDVKMKEKGDIPEGYSVSREKKERFSLILESASTNQTSMYLCASSLGGQGGTQYFGPGTRLLVL.